The 5 T cell receptor beta chains given below trace back to one sample, sequenced in a study of cytomegalovirus exposure and HLA in healthy donors. The PCR employed 60 Vbeta primers together with 13 Jbeta primers. Using immunoSEQ multiplex PCR, the repertoire was profiled, and TCRdb retains in-frame clones only, with some absent. The sample contains 110,000 to 150,000 clones, roughly 80% of which appear only once. The sequenced sample consisted of PBMCs. The receptors stem from a young man in good health and CMV-seronegative.

This chain uses TRBV16 with TRBJ1-1; a weak D match, TRBD1 (5 bases). CDR1 is KGHSY, CDR2 FQNENV, per germline. V was trimmed by 0 bases and J by 6 bases, leaving 5 bases between them. There are 12 residues in the CDR3. For the CDR3, the DNA is TGTGCCAGCAGCCAATCCAGGGCTGAAGCTTTCTTT. This translates into CASSQSRAEAFF.

The chain recombines TRBV7-6 with TRBJ1-2; a weak D match, TRBD1 (5 bases). Germline loops: CDR1 SGHVS, CDR2 FNYEAQ. V was cut by 5 bases and J by 8 bases, with 12 bases left in between. The CDR3 sequence is 12 residues long. CDR3: CASSPGGGGYTF. The CDR3 DNA is TGTGCCAGCAGCCCCGGTGGGGGGGGCTACACCTTC.

The chain employs TRBV6-5 and TRBJ1-5; TRBD1 might be the D (6 bases). The germline V gene encodes CDR1 MNHEY and CDR2 SVGAGI. Deletions cut 0 bases from V and 2 bases from J, with 11 bases between. The CDR3 sequence is 16 residues long. This chain's CDR3 is CASSYSNSGGNQPQHF. In DNA form, the CDR3 reads TGTGCCAGCAGTTACTCAAACTCAGGGGGCAATCAGCCCCAGCATTTT.

The chain links TRBV5-4 to TRBJ2-5, with 16 bases matching TRBD2. Germline values: CDR1 SGHNT, CDR2 YYREEE (reference sequence). This CDR3 spans 17 amino acids. J gave up 7 bases and V 4 bases, and 10 bases lay outside the gene matches. DNA for the CDR3: TGTGCCAGCAGCCCCCGGGGGACTAGCGGGGGGGCGGCGACCCAGTACTTC. Translated, it gives CASSPRGTSGGAATQYF.

The chain recombines TRBV7-9 with TRBJ1-2; D is uncertain. The V end lost 1 base, the J end lost 5 bases, and 11 bases lay between the germline ends. The CDR3 extends over 14 amino acids. Germline V lookup: CDR1 SEHNR, CDR2 FQNEAQ (reference sequence). CDR3 nucleotides: TGTGCCAGCAGCTTAGGTGCGGAATATTATGGCTACACCTTC. It is translated as CASSLGAEYYGYTF.